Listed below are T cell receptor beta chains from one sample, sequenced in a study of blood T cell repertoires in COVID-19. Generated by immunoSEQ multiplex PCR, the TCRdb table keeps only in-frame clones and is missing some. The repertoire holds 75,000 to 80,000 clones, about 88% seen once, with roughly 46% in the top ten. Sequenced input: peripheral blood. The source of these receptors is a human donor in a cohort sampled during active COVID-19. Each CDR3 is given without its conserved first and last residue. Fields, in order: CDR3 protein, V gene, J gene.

CDR3aa: ASSLEPSGTTSYEQY
v_gene: TRBV5-1
j_gene: TRBJ2-7

CDR3aa: ASSASAAYEQY
v_gene: TRBV19
j_gene: TRBJ2-7

CDR3aa: ASSTQTTSATDTQY
v_gene: TRBV5-5
j_gene: TRBJ2-3

CDR3aa: ASSFGTGVYEQY
v_gene: TRBV5-1
j_gene: TRBJ2-7

CDR3aa: ASSIVTGNEQF
v_gene: TRBV2
j_gene: TRBJ2-1

CDR3aa: ASSLVARNIGAF
v_gene: TRBV7-8
j_gene: TRBJ1-1

CDR3aa: ASSRDRVAYEQY
v_gene: TRBV2
j_gene: TRBJ2-7

CDR3aa: ATSDSGQSYEQY
v_gene: TRBV24-1
j_gene: TRBJ2-7

CDR3aa: ASSIARQGGNTEAF
v_gene: TRBV19
j_gene: TRBJ1-1

CDR3aa: ASRAGGQETQY
v_gene: TRBV5-4
j_gene: TRBJ2-5

CDR3aa: ASSLRSGADEQY
v_gene: TRBV5-1
j_gene: TRBJ2-7

CDR3aa: ASSLTRTDTQY
v_gene: TRBV11-3
j_gene: TRBJ2-3

CDR3aa: ASSLQGGYNEQF
v_gene: TRBV11-3
j_gene: TRBJ2-1

CDR3aa: ASSDNNNEQF
v_gene: TRBV7-9
j_gene: TRBJ2-1

CDR3aa: ASSKQGQNYEQY
v_gene: TRBV6-2/TRBV6-3
j_gene: TRBJ2-7

CDR3aa: ASSQDTTSYEQY
v_gene: TRBV7-7
j_gene: TRBJ2-7

CDR3aa: ATSEPPGTQY
v_gene: TRBV24-1
j_gene: TRBJ2-5

CDR3aa: ASTNLGSGNTIY
v_gene: TRBV3-1/TRBV3-2
j_gene: TRBJ1-3

CDR3aa: ASSLGGGTNTGELF
v_gene: TRBV7-6
j_gene: TRBJ2-2

CDR3aa: ASSNPGQGFNEQF
v_gene: TRBV7-6
j_gene: TRBJ2-1

CDR3aa: ASSSWRGNTGELF
v_gene: TRBV11-2
j_gene: TRBJ2-2

CDR3aa: ASSLDLASGGELF
v_gene: TRBV7-2
j_gene: TRBJ2-2

CDR3aa: ASSVGAGGLDYGYT
v_gene: TRBV9
j_gene: TRBJ1-2